Given below is one T cell receptor (beta chain) in context. No cognate antigen has been identified for it. Base-call qualities are not available, and no considerably larger clone is one nucleotide away. V ends up 3 bases short and J 8 bases short, with an unmatched junction base count of 10. CDR1 and CDR2 (MNHEY, SMNVEV) derive from the germline V gene (reference sequence). The CDR3 holds 15 amino acids from the cysteine to the phenylalanine. The DNA shown is the 45-base CDR3, in frame from base 1. The entire amount of isolated RNA was reverse transcribed using the High Capacity cDNA Reverse Transcription Kit, so the sequenced TCRB transcripts were expressed ones. Deep immunoSEQ sequencing was performed on naive, central memory and regulatory T cell samples, with an average of approximately 4 million total reads per sample. Sorted cells were lysed in RLT buffer, and RNA was extracted using DNase-treated RNeasy Micro or Mini kits according to cell number. To prevent cross-contamination, every cell subset was processed on its own, while patient and healthy donor samples were processed together. The immunoSEQ multiplex PCR was used to amplify TCRB sequences from cDNA, generating 87-bp fragments that spanned the CDR3 region. Sequencing of the amplicons was performed on the Illumina HiSeq platform. The original pipeline was this. Synthetic template baselines were used to correct PCR bias computationally, reads within Hamming distance 2 were collapsed together, and singletons that could not be merged were discarded. Reads were aligned against IMGT to assign V, D and J genes, CDR3 length and insertions or deletions at six rearrangement sites. Within each subset, clonotype counts were normalized to sorted cell number, and only after that were true diversity and Gini coefficients computed with the tcR R package. Repertoire sharing was quantified using the overlap coefficient calculated on TCRB nucleotide sequences. Out-of-frame TCRB sequences from naive cells were analyzed to stand in for the pre-selection repertoire. The immuneACCESS repertoire file appears here via TCRdb, limited to in-frame rearrangements. These files lack a portion of the clones; in checked studies, under half of the deficit traces to unresolved V genes, and the cause of the others is not known. For V, J and clone size, that table is used; D and trimming come from the DNA. The sample records some 350,000 clones, about 13% of which are singletons. Roughly 0.015% of the sample is taken by the ten largest.

Each donor gave one peripheral blood draw, approximately 110 mL on average, collected into heparinised tubes. Using a panel that included CD45RO, CCR7, CD25, CD127, CD95 and CD27, naive, central memory, regulatory and stem cell-like memory CD4+ T cells were sorted on a BD FACSAria II. A purity above 95% was achieved for all sorted populations. Right away, PBMCs were isolated by Lymphoprep density gradient centrifugation and were stained directly, with no culture step. So that batch effects would be minimized, each experiment stained and sorted samples in pairs, pairing one healthy donor with one patient. This entry is derived from a study of beta chain features in type 1 diabetes listed by TCRdb under 2018. Broadly, across the study: No differences in mean age, gender distribution, total cell number or subset yield were found between patients and healthy donors. A total of approximately 100 million sorted cells were examined across all samples, and the number of cells per subset was strongly correlated with RNA yield. In the study, TCRB repertoires of sorted circulating CD4+ T cell subsets from recently diagnosed type 1 diabetes patients were compared with those of matched healthy donors. Naive and central memory subsets were obtained from all 30 or so donors, but regulatory and stem cell-like memory subsets were isolated from only 8 patients and roughly 8 healthy donors. General findings and caveats noted by the study authors: Because small numbers of individuals were included in the HLA sub-analyses, any influence of HLA type on TCRB rearrangement was left unresolved. Shorter templates might be favored by PCR, yet because patient and control samples were amplified and corrected together, any such skew would affect both groups equally. Naive, central memory and regulatory TCRB repertoires appeared more similar among patients than among healthy donors. At VDJ recombination sites, patients with type 1 diabetes made fewer insertions and deleted more nucleotides, a pattern implying thymic rearrangement abnormalities. Type 1 diabetes patients showed a moderate but significant shortening of TCRB CDR3 length in all four CD4+ subsets. Because cDNA was sequenced instead of genomic DNA, activated cells with high expression could be over-represented, although the groups did not differ in activation or CD3 levels.

Source material: naive CD4+ T cells from blood. Reading the label with the study, this specimen's cell subset or site is: true naive CD4+ T cells. The rearrangement joined TRBV27 to TRBJ2-1, with 7 bases matching TRBD2. The receptor's source is a woman aged 18-29 years with type 1 diabetes. The CDR3 corresponds to CASSFSAGEIDEQFF. Read as DNA, the sequence is TGTGCCAGCAGTTTCTCGGCGGGAGAAATCGATGAGCAGTTCTTC.